This T cell receptor (beta chain) was obtained from a study of blood T cell repertoires in COVID-19. For the study at large: Sources were T cells, B-cell-depleted T cells, or PBMCs; the material itself was cDNA or gDNA.

Using immunoSEQ multiplex PCR, the repertoire was profiled, and TCRdb retains in-frame clones only, with some absent. The sample lists 250,000 or so clones, roughly four fifths seen once, with about 4.8% in the top ten. Looked up from germline, CDR1 is MNHEY and CDR2 is SVGAGI. CDR3 length: 14 amino acids. Germline trimming cut 6 bases from V and 2 bases from J; bases unmatched to any gene: 6. Sequencing used peripheral blood. The V and J genes are TRBV6-5 and TRBJ1-1, with TRBD1 matching 7 bases. The clonotype originates from a woman in her 70s with acute or convalescent COVID-19. The CDR3 here is CASRRQGVNTEAFF. The CDR3 nucleotides are TGTGCCAGCAGACGACAGGGAGTCAACACTGAAGCTTTCTTT.